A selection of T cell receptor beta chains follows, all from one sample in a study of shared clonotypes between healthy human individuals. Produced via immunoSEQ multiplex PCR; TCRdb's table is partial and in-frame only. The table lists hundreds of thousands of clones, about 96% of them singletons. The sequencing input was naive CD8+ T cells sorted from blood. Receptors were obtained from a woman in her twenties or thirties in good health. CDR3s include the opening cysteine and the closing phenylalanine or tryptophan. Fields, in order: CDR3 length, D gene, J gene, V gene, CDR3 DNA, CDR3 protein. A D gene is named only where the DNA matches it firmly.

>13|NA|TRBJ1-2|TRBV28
TGTGCCAGCAGTCCTAGGACATCATATGGCTACACCTTC
CASSPRTSYGYTF
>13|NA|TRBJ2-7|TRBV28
TGTGCCAGCCAACGGGACATCTCCTACGAGCAGTACTTC
CASQRDISYEQYF
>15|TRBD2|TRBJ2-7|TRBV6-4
TGTGCCAGCAGTGAATGGGAGGGCCCATCCTACGAGCAGTACTTC
CASSEWEGPSYEQYF
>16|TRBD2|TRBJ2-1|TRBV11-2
TGTGCCAGCAGCCCCCTTCGGGGGAGGGCCCGGAATGAGCAGTTCTTC
CASSPLRGRARNEQFF
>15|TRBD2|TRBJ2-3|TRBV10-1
TGCGCCAGCAGCTTAGCGGGAGCGGAGGCAGATACGCAGTATTTT
CASSLAGAEADTQYF
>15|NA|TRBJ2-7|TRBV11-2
TGTGCCAGCAGCTTAGCCCAGGGGATCTCCTACGAGCAGTACTTC
CASSLAQGISYEQYF
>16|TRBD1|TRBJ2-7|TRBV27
TGTGCCAGCAGCCCTTCTACAGGGGAAAGCTTCTACGAGCAGTACTTC
CASSPSTGESFYEQYF
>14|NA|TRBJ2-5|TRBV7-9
TGTGCCAGCGCAGAGGCAACGGCCCAAGAGACCCAGTACTTC
CASAEATAQETQYF
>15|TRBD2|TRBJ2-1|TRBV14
TGTGCCAGCAGCCCCGGACTAGCGGGGTACAATGAGCAGTTCTTC
CASSPGLAGYNEQFF
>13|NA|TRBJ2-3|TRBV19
TGTGCCAGTACCCGGGAGTATGGAGATACGCAGTATTTT
CASTREYGDTQYF
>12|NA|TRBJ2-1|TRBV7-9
TGTGCCAGCAGCTTAAGTCTCGTTGAGCAGTTCTTC
CASSLSLVEQFF
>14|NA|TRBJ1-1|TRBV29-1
TGCAGCGTGGAACTGGACAGACTGAACACTGAAGCTTTCTTT
CSVELDRLNTEAFF
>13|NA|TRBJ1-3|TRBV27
TGTGCCAGCAGTTATGGGTTGGGAAACACCATATATTTT
CASSYGLGNTIYF
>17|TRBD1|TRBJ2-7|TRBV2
TGTGCCAGCAGTGAGGAGTCGGGACAGGTTGGGGCCTACGAGCAGTACTTC
CASSEESGQVGAYEQYF
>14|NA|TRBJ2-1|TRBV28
TGTGCCAGCAACATACGGGGTTGGGGAATTGAGCAGTTCTTC
CASNIRGWGIEQFF